This T cell receptor beta chain was obtained from a study of blood T cell repertoires in COVID-19. Study-wide background: The origin of the acute and convalescent COVID-19 samples was the United States, Italy and Spain.

In the authors' workflow: For nucleated cells, counts were estimated from reference gene primer amplification. The assay was immunoSEQ multiplex PCR, and TCRdb's table has in-frame clones only and misses some. The DNA gave D and trimming, while V, J and clone size come from that table. The top ten hold around 5.8% of the sample, which has 250,000 to 300,000 clones, about 87% seen once. The germline CDR1 and CDR2 sequences are SGHTA and FQGNSA. This CDR3 comprises 13 residues. Germline trimming cut 2 bases from V and 8 bases from J; bases unmatched to any gene: 2. The specimen sequenced was peripheral blood. The clonotype originates from a woman in her fifties or sixties with COVID-19, enrolled during active disease. This chain joins TRBV7-2 and TRBJ1-4, with 7 bases fitting TRBD1. The CDR3 protein is CASSLPGGEKLFF. DNA for the CDR3: TGTGCCAGCAGCTTACCAGGGGGAGAAAAACTGTTTTTT.